This TCR beta chain was captured by sequencing in a study of blood T cell repertoires in COVID-19. Sequenced by immunoSEQ multiplex PCR; TCRdb stores in-frame clones only, minus some. The table shows under 450,000 clones, with around nine tenths occurring only once. Germline CDR1 reads SGHRS; CDR2 reads YFSETQ. V shed 0 bases, J shed 5 bases, and the junction held 6 bases outside the gene matches. The length of the CDR3 is 15 residues. The source material was peripheral blood. The chain couples TRBV5-1 to TRBJ2-5; 8 bases fit TRBD2. The sequence was collected from a woman aged 40 to 55 with COVID-19, enrolled during active disease. The CDR3 sequence: CASSLVTGREETQYF. The CDR3, as DNA: TGCGCCAGCAGCTTGGTTACCGGGAGGGAGGAGACCCAGTACTTC. Combining the CDR3 with reference TRBV5-1 and TRBJ2-5 gives the whole variable domain KAGVTQTPRYLIKTRGQQVTLSCSPISGHRSVSWYQQTPGQGLQFLFEYFSETQRNKGNFPGRFSGRQFSNSRSEMNVSTLELGDSALYLCASSLVTGREETQYFGPGTRLLVL.